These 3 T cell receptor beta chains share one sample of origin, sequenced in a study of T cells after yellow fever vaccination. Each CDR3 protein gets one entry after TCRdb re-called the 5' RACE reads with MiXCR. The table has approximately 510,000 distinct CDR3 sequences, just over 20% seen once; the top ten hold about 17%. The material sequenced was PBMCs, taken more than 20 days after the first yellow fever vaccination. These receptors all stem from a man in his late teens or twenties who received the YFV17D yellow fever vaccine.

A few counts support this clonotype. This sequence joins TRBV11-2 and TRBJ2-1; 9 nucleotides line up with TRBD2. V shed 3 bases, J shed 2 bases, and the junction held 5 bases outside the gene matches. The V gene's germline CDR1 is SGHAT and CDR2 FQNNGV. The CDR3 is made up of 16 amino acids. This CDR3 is CASSFEASGAYNEQFF. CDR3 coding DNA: TGTGCCAGCAGCTTCGAAGCTAGCGGGGCCTACAATGAGCAGTTCTTC.

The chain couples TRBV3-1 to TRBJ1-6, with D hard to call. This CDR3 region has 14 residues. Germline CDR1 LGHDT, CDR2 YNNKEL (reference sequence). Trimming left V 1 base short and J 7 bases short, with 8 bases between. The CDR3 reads CASSQVRINSPLHF. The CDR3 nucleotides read TGTGCCAGCAGCCAAGTACGGATAAATTCACCCCTCCACTTT.

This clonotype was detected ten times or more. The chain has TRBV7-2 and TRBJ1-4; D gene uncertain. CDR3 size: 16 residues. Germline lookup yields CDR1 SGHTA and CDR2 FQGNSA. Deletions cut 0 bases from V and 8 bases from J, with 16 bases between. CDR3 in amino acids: CASSLASSEVREKLFF. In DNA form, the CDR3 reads TGTGCCAGCAGCTTAGCTTCTTCGGAAGTGAGAGAAAAACTGTTTTTT.